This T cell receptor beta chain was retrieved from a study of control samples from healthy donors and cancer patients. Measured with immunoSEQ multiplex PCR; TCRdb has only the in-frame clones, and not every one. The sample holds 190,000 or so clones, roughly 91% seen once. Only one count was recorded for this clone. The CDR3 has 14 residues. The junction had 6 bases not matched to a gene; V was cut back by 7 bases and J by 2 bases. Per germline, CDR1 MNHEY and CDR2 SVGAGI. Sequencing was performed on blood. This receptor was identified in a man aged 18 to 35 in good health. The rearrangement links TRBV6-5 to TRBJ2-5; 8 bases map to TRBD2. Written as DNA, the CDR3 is TGTGCCAGCAAGCAGCGGGGGCCTCAAGAGACCCAGTACTTC. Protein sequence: CASKQRGPQETQYF.